The 25 T cell receptor beta chains listed next were all sequenced from one sample in a study of cytomegalovirus exposure and HLA in healthy donors. The PCR employed 60 Vbeta primers together with 13 Jbeta primers. TCRdb's copy holds only in-frame clones and misses some; the assay was immunoSEQ multiplex PCR. The table has about 180,000 clones, about four fifths seen once. Sequencing was carried out using PBMCs. The receptor source for this set is a middle-aged man in good health and CMV-seronegative.

This chain connects TRBV28 to TRBJ1-1; a possible D gene is TRBD1 (5 bases). The V end was cut by 1 base, the J end by 5 bases, with 11 bases between. The germline gives CDR1 MDHEN, CDR2 SYDVKM. The CDR3 is 14 amino acids. The CDR3, as DNA: TGTGCCAGCAGTTTATTCGGGGGGGGGACTGAAGCTTTCTTT. Residues: CASSLFGGGTEAFF.

The chain has TRBV7-9 and TRBJ1-2; D remains unclear. V lost 1 base and J lost 2, with 5 bases in between. The CDR3 spans 13 residues. The germline V gene encodes CDR1 SEHNR and CDR2 FQNEAQ (reference sequence). The CDR3 region is CASSLEQNYGYTF. In DNA, the CDR3 is TGTGCCAGCAGCTTAGAACAAAACTATGGCTACACCTTC. The full variable domain, rest sourced from reference TRBV7-9 and TRBJ1-2, is DTGVSQNPRHKITKRGQNVTFRCDPISEHNRLYWYRQTLGQGPEFLTYFQNEAQLEKSRLLSDRFSAERPKGSFSTLEIQRTEQGDSAMYLCASSLEQNYGYTFGSGTRLTVV.

The chain recombines TRBV5-8 with TRBJ2-6; 8 bases map to TRBD1. Germline lookup yields CDR1 SGHTS and CDR2 YDEGEE. The CDR3 totals 15 residues. J lost 2 bases, V lost 4 bases, and 2 bases had no gene match. The CDR3 DNA is TGTGCCAGCAGCATGGACAGGGCTGGGGCCAACGTCCTGACTTTC. This codes for CASSMDRAGANVLTF.

The chain uses TRBV7-2 and TRBJ2-7; D may be TRBD1 (6 bases). Trimming cost V 5 bases and J 2 bases, with 19 bases left between them. CDR3 length: 16 residues. Germline V gene lookup returns CDR1 SGHTA and CDR2 FQGNSA. The CDR3 DNA follows: TGTGCCAGCAGCCCCAGTGGGGGCGCAGGTGCCTACGAGCAGTACTTC. The encoded protein is CASSPSGGAGAYEQYF. The variable domain in full, with the rest retrieved from reference TRBV7-2 and TRBJ2-7, is GAGVSQSPSNKVTEKGKDVELRCDPISGHTALYWYRQSLGQGLEFLIYFQGNSAPDKSGLPSDRFSAERTGGSVSTLTIQRTQQEDSAVYLCASSPSGGAGAYEQYFGPGTRLTVT.

This clone has a single count. The chain is built from TRBV5-4 and TRBJ2-1; possibly TRBD2 for D (6 bases). The CDR3 sequence is 15 residues long. From germline, CDR1 is SGHNT and CDR2 YYREEE (reference sequence). V was clipped by 1 base and J by 7 bases, with 15 bases between them. For the CDR3, the DNA is TGTGCCAGCAGCTTGTACAGAGGCGCGGGGAATGAGCAGTTCTTC. Encoded protein: CASSLYRGAGNEQFF.

Note on this clone: At one boundary the junction diverges from the germline segment, which might be a read error. V and J are TRBV30 and TRBJ1-3; D ambiguous. Germline CDR1 is GTSNPN and CDR2 is SVGIG (reference sequence). The CDR3 runs to 15 residues. The CDR3 DNA reads as TGTGCCTGGAGTGTAATCCCGCCCCCTGGAGACACCATATATTTT. It is translated as CAWSVIPPPGDTIYF.

The chain employs TRBV11-1 and TRBJ2-1; 7 bases match TRBD1. This CDR3 is 13 amino acids long. CDR1 and CDR2 from the germline V gene are SGHAT and FQDESV (reference sequence). V was pared by 6 bases and J by 4 bases, with 3 bases of the junction left unmatched. The CDR3 DNA reads TGTGCCAGCAGTTTGGACAGGTACAATGAGCAGTTCTTC. It codes for CASSLDRYNEQFF.

The gene calls are TRBV4-1 and TRBJ1-6, with TRBD1 as a possible D gene (5 bases). CDR1 MGHRA and CDR2 YSYEKL come from the germline V gene. This CDR3 has 17 amino acids. V was pared by 2 bases and J by 0 bases, with 11 bases between. In nucleotides, the CDR3 is TGCGCCAGCAGCCAACCGACAGACATCTCCTATAATTCACCCCTCCACTTT. Amino acids: CASSQPTDISYNSPLHF.

The CDR3 is CASSWTGRDTGELFF. CDR3 coding DNA: TGTGCCAGTAGCTGGACGGGGAGGGACACCGGGGAGCTGTTTTTT. The chain combines TRBV19 with TRBJ2-2; the match to TRBD2 covers 7 bases. V gave up 6 bases and J gave up 3 bases; unmatched junction bases: 7. This CDR3 comprises 15 residues. Germline V gene sequence: CDR1 LNHDA, CDR2 SQIVND (reference sequence).

This clone appeared a few times. The chain employs TRBV28 and TRBJ1-2, with D unclear. Germline CDR1 reads MDHEN; CDR2 reads SYDVKM. There are 13 residues in the CDR3. Trimming took 3 bases from V and 5 from J, leaving 10 bases between them. In DNA form, the CDR3 reads TGTGCCAGCAGTTTCCCAGGCGCGTATGGCTACACCTTC. This codes for CASSFPGAYGYTF.

V gene TRBV7-3 combines with J gene TRBJ2-1; 7 bases are shared with TRBD1. Germline V gene lookup returns CDR1 SGHTA and CDR2 FQGTGA. This CDR3 is 18 amino acids long. Trimming at V came to 5 bases and at J to 0 bases, leaving 13 bases not matched to a gene. In DNA, the CDR3 is TGTGCCAGCAGCACGGCCGGAAGGACAGGTCGCTCCTACAATGAGCAGTTCTTC. Translating it yields CASSTAGRTGRSYNEQFF.

The genes are TRBV4-3 and TRBJ1-2; 10 nucleotides line up with TRBD1. CDR3 length: 16 amino acids. The trim removed 1 base at V and 4 bases at J, leaving 6 bases unmatched. Germline V gene lookup returns CDR1 LGHNA and CDR2 YSLEER. CDR3 sequence reads: CASSQARTGGSYGYTF. Written as DNA, the CDR3 is TGCGCCAGCAGCCAAGCCAGGACAGGGGGAAGCTATGGCTACACCTTC.

This chain uses TRBV28 with TRBJ2-7; 8 nucleotides line up with TRBD1. This CDR3 region has 18 residues. Germline loops: CDR1 MDHEN, CDR2 SYDVKM. V dropped 5 bases and J dropped 3; count of bases not matched to a gene: 18. The CDR3 sequence is CASSPIHRWTGLIYEQYF. The CDR3 coding sequence is TGTGCCAGCAGTCCTATTCACCGCTGGACAGGGCTTATCTACGAGCAGTACTTC.

This chain links TRBV28 with TRBJ2-7; no reliable D call. CDR3 length: 12 residues. Trimming cost V 5 bases and J 9 bases, with 14 bases left between them. Germline V gene lookup returns CDR1 MDHEN and CDR2 SYDVKM. CDR3 sequence reads: CASSPERLSQYF. The DNA for the CDR3 is TGTGCCAGCAGTCCCGAGAGGCTCTCGCAGTACTTC.

The chain carries TRBV9 and TRBJ2-5; possible D gene TRBD2, 6 bases. The V gene's germline CDR1 is SGDLS and CDR2 YYNGEE. The CDR3 runs 15 residues. Trimming removed 0 bases from V and 7 bases from J, with 16 bases in between. The CDR3 DNA reads as TGTGCCAGCAGCGTAGTATTAGGGGCGCGGGGGACCCAGTACTTC. Translated, it gives CASSVVLGARGTQYF.

V is TRBV11-3 and J is TRBJ1-2; 8 nucleotides agree with TRBD1. Germline CDR1 SGHNT, CDR2 YENEEA. Trimming took 1 base from V and 5 from J; bases not matched to a gene: 9. The CDR3 is made up of 16 amino acids. The CDR3 sequence is CASSLGFSGGSYGYTF. The CDR3 nucleotides read TGTGCCAGCAGCTTAGGATTTTCAGGGGGCTCGTATGGCTACACCTTC.

The CDR3 DNA sequence: TGTGCCAGCAGCTCCCGGCGGACAGGGCTAAATGGCTACACCTTC. Protein sequence: CASSSRRTGLNGYTF. This chain joins TRBV7-9 and TRBJ1-2; TRBD1 aligns across 8 bases. Germline V CDR1 and CDR2: SEHNR, FQNEAQ (reference sequence). J was trimmed by 6 bases and V by 4 bases; bases with no gene match: 10. This CDR3 is built from 15 residues.

The rearrangement uses TRBV5-1 and TRBJ2-3; TRBD1 matches at 7 bases. CDR1 and CDR2 (germline): SGHRS, YFSETQ. This CDR3 has 16 amino acids. J was trimmed by 4 bases and V by 2 bases; bases with no gene match: 10. CDR3 in amino acids: CASSFRRLGGPDTQYF. CDR3 nucleotides: TGCGCCAGCAGCTTTCGTCGCCTAGGGGGCCCAGATACGCAGTATTTT.

This chain connects TRBV4-3 to TRBJ2-5; tentatively, D is TRBD2 (5 bases). V was clipped by 1 base and J by 4 bases, with 10 bases between them. Germline V gene lookup returns CDR1 LGHNA and CDR2 YSLEER. The CDR3 loop spans 14 amino acids. CDR3 region: CASSQVSGRETQYF. The CDR3 DNA sequence: TGCGCCAGCAGCCAAGTGTCGGGGAGAGAGACCCAGTACTTC.

This clone occurred a few times. The rearrangement links TRBV14 to TRBJ2-2; 9 bases line up with TRBD1. The junction had 4 bases not matched to a gene; V was cut back by 4 bases and J by 4 bases. Germline CDR1 reads SGHDN; CDR2 reads FVKESK. The CDR3 sequence is 15 residues long. CDR3 nucleotides: TGTGCCAGCAGCCCACAGGGGGCGCGCACCGGGGAGCTGTTTTTT. It codes for CASSPQGARTGELFF.

This clone has a handful of counts. The chain recombines TRBV19 with TRBJ1-2; D is ambiguous. Germline CDR1 is LNHDA and CDR2 is SQIVND (reference sequence). CDR3 length: 13 residues. The V and J ends lost 3 bases and 4 bases respectively, with 9 bases between them. The CDR3 DNA reads TGTGCCAGTAGTATCGGACTGTTCTATGGCTACACCTTC. Its protein product is CASSIGLFYGYTF.

The DNA for the CDR3 is TGTGCCAGCAGCCCCGGGACAGGGGTGGCTAACTATGGCTACACCTTC. It translates to CASSPGTGVANYGYTF. The rearrangement uses TRBV7-8 and TRBJ1-2; 10 bases align to TRBD1. This CDR3 is built from 16 residues. V was clipped by 5 bases and J by 0 bases; unmatched bases: 6. Per the germline V gene, CDR1 is SGHVS and CDR2 is FQNEAQ. Looking up the rest from reference TRBV7-8 and TRBJ1-2 gives the full variable domain: GAGVSQSPRYKVAKRGQDVALRCDPISGHVSLFWYQQALGQGPEFLTYFQNEAQLDKSGLPSDRFFAERPEGSVSTLKIQRTQQEDSAVYLCASSPGTGVANYGYTFGSGTRLTVV.

J is TRBJ2-5 and V is TRBV27; D is undetermined. The assigned J gene may be wrong: the sequence end matches TRBJ2-7 better. This CDR3 comprises 14 residues. The V gene's germline CDR1 is MNHEY and CDR2 SMNVEV (reference sequence). The CDR3 DNA follows: TGTGCCAGCAGTTTAATCAGAGGATCCTACGAGCAGTACTTC. It is translated as CASSLIRGSYEQYF.

This rearrangement joins TRBV7-2 to TRBJ2-4; a possible D gene is TRBD1 (6 bases). With 7 bases removed from V and 8 bases from J, the gap between germline ends came to 24 bases. The CDR3 is made up of 16 amino acids. CDR1 is SGHTA and CDR2 is FQGNSA in the germline V gene. The CDR3 DNA follows: TGTGCCAGCACCTTCAGGACAGTCCCACCGTGGGACATTCAGTACTTC. Translating it yields CASTFRTVPPWDIQYF.

The chain combines TRBV19 with TRBJ2-1; perhaps TRBD1 as D (6 bases). This CDR3 spans 15 amino acids. The germline gives CDR1 LNHDA, CDR2 SQIVND (reference sequence). V lost 4 bases and J 0 bases, leaving 10 bases between the germline ends. CDR3 sequence (DNA): TGTGCCAGTAGTAGGACAGTACTCTCCTACAATGAGCAGTTCTTC. Its translation: CASSRTVLSYNEQFF.